The source of this TCR beta chain is a study of blood T cell repertoires in COVID-19. The V gene end was trimmed by 2 bases and the J gene end by 5 bases; junction bases not matched to a gene: 8. This CDR3 spans 15 amino acids. In germline, CDR1 is SGDLS, CDR2 YYNGEE. Original analysis: Researchers report that nucleated cell counts were estimated from reference gene primer amplification. Only in-frame clones appear in the TCRdb table, and some are missing; sequencing was by immunoSEQ multiplex PCR. That table is the source of V, J and clone size, and D and trimming were worked out from the DNA. The sample records fewer than 300,000 clones, roughly 89% being singletons.

This sequence originates from a man aged 40-50 years who had recovered from COVID-19. Sequences were obtained from PBMCs or T cells enriched from blood (not recorded which). The V and J genes are TRBV9 and TRBJ2-5, with 8 positions matching TRBD2. The CDR3 reads CASSVSSGRGETQYF. Here the CDR3 DNA reads TGTGCCAGCAGCGTTTCGAGCGGGAGAGGGGAGACCCAGTACTTC.